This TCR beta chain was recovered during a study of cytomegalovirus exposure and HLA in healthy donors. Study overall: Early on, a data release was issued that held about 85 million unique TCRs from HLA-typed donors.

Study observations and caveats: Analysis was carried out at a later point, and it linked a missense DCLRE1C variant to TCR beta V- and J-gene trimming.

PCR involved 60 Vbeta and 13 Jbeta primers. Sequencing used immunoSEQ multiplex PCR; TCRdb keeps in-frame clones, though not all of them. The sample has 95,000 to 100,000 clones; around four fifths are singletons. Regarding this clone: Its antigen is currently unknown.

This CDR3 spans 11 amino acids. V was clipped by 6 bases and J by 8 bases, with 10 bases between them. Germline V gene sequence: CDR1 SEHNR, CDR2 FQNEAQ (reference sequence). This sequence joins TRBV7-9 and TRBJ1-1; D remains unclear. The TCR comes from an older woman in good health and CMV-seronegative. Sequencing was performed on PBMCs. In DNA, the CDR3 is TGTGCCAGCAGGCGAATTCAAGAAGCTTTCTTT. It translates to CASRRIQEAFF. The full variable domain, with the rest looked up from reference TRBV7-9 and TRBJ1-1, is DTGVSQNPRHKITKRGQNVTFRCDPISEHNRLYWYRQTLGQGPEFLTYFQNEAQLEKSRLLSDRFSAERPKGSFSTLEIQRTEQGDSAMYLCASRRIQEAFFGQGTRLTVV.